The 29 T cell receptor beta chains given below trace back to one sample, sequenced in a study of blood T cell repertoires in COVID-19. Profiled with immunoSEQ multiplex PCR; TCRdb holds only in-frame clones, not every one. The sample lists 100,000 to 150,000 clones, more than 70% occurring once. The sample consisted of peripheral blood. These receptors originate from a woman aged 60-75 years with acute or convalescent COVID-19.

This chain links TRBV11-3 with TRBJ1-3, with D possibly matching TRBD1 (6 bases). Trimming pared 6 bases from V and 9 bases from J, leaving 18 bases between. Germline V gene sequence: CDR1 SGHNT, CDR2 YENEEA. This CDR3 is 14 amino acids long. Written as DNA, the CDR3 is TGTGCCAGCAGACGAGACAGGCCTCTTGGCACCATATATTTT. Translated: CASRRDRPLGTIYF.

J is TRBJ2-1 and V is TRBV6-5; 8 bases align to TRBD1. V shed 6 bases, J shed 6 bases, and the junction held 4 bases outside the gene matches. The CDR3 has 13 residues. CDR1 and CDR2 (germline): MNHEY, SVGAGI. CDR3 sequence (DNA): TGTGCCAGCAGGGGTACAGGGGGCAATGAGCAGTTCTTC. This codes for CASRGTGGNEQFF.

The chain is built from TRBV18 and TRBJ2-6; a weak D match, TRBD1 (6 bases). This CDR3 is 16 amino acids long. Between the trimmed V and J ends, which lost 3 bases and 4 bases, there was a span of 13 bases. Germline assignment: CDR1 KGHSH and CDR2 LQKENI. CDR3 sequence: CASSPRQAPGANVLTF. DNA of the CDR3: TGTGCCAGCTCACCCCGACAGGCTCCCGGGGCCAACGTCCTGACTTTC.

The CDR3 sequence: CASSPGGARGTEAFF. The CDR3 coding sequence is TGTGCCAGCAGCCCAGGGGGCGCTCGGGGCACTGAAGCTTTCTTT. V is TRBV11-2 and J is TRBJ1-1; 8 nucleotides line up with TRBD1. From germline, CDR1 is SGHAT and CDR2 FQNNGV. This CDR3 has 15 residues. J gave up 4 bases and V 5 bases, and 9 bases lay outside the gene matches.

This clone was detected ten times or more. CDR3 nucleotides: TGTGCCAGCTCACCACCAATTTTGAGCGGACTCTCCTACGAGCAGTACTTC. It is translated as CASSPPILSGLSYEQYF. This sequence joins TRBV18 and TRBJ2-7, with D perhaps matching TRBD2 (5 bases). CDR3 length: 17 residues. Germline V gives CDR1 KGHSH, CDR2 LQKENI. Trimming removed 0 bases at V and 0 bases at J, with 15 bases between.

The CDR3: CASRGQSNQPQHF. As DNA, the CDR3 is TGTGCCAGCAGAGGACAGTCCAATCAGCCCCAGCATTTT. This rearrangement joins TRBV28 to TRBJ1-5; tentatively, D is TRBD1 (6 bases). The CDR3 runs to 13 residues. The V end was cut by 6 bases, the J end by 3 bases, with 9 bases between. Germline V gives CDR1 MDHEN, CDR2 SYDVKM.

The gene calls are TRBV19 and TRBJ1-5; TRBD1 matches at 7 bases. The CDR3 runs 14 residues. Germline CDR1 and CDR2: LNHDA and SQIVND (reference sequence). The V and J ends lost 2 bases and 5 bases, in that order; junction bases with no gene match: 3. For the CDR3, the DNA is TGTGCCAGTAGTATATTGGACAGGTATCAGCCCCAGCATTTT. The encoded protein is CASSILDRYQPQHF.

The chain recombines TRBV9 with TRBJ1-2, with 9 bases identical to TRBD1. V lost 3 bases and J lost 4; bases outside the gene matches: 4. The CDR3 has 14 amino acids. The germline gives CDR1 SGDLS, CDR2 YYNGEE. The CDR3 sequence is CASSAGDRAYGYTF. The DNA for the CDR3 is TGTGCCAGCAGCGCCGGGGACAGGGCCTATGGCTACACCTTC.

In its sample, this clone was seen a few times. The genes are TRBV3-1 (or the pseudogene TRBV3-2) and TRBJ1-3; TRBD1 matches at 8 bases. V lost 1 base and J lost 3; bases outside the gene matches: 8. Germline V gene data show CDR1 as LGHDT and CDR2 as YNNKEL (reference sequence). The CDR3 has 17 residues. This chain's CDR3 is CASSQGIGTGVGNTIYF. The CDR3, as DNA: TGTGCCAGCAGCCAAGGGATTGGGACAGGTGTTGGAAACACCATATATTTT.

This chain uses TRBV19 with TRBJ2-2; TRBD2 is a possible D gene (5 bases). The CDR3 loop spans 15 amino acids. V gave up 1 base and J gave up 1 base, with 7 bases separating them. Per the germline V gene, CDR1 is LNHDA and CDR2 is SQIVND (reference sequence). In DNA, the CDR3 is TGTGCCAGTAGTATAGGAGGGATGAACACCGGGGAGCTGTTTTTT. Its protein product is CASSIGGMNTGELFF.

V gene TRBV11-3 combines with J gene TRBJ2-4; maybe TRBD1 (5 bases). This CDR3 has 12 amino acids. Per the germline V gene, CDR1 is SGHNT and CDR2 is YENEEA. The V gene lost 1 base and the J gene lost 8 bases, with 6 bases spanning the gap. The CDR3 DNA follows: TGTGCCAGCAGCTTAGGGGGCGACATTCAGTACTTC. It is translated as CASSLGGDIQYF.

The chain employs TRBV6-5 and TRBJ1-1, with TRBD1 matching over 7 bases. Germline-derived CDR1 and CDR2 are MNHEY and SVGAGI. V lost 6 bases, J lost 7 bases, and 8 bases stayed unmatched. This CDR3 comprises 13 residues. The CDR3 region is CASRMDRRREAFF. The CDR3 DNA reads TGTGCCAGCAGGATGGACAGGAGACGTGAAGCTTTCTTT.

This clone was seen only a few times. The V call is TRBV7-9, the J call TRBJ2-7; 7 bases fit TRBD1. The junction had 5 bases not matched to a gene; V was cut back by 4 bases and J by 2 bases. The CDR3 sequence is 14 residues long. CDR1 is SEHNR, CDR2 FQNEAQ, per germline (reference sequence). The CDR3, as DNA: TGTGCCAGCAGCTCACAGGGGAATCCCTACGAGCAGTACTTC. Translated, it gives CASSSQGNPYEQYF. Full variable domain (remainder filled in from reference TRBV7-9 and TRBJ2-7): DTGVSQNPRHKITKRGQNVTFRCDPISEHNRLYWYRQTLGQGPEFLTYFQNEAQLEKSRLLSDRFSAERPKGSFSTLEIQRTEQGDSAMYLCASSSQGNPYEQYFGPGTRLTVT.

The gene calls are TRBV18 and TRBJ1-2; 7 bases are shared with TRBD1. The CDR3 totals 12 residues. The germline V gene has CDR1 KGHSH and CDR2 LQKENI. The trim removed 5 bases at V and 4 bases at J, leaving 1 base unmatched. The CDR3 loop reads CASSTGAYGYTF. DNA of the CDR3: TGTGCCAGCTCAACAGGGGCCTATGGCTACACCTTC.

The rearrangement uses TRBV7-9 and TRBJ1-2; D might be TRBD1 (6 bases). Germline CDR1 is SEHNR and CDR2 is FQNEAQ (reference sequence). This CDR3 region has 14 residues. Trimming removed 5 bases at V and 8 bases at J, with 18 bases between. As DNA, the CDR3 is TGTGCCAGCAGCGCTTCAATACAGGGAGGGGGCTACACCTTC. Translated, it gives CASSASIQGGGYTF.

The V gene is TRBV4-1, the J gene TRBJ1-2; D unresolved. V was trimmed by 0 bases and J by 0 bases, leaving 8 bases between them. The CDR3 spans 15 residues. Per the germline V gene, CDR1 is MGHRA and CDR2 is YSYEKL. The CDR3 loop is CASSQDLGANYGYTF. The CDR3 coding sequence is TGCGCCAGCAGCCAAGATCTGGGAGCTAACTATGGCTACACCTTC.

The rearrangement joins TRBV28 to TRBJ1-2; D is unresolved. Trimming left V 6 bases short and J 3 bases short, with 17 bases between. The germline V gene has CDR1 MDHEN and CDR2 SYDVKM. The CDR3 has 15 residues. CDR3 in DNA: TGTGCCAGCAGGCCCGAAGGTGGAGGACACTATGGCTACACCTTC. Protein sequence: CASRPEGGGHYGYTF.

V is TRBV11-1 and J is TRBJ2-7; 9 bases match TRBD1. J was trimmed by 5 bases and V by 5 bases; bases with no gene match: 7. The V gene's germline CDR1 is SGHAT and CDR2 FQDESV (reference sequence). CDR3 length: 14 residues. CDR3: CASSPWDRVHEQYF. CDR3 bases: TGTGCCAGCAGCCCGTGGGACAGGGTCCACGAGCAGTACTTC.

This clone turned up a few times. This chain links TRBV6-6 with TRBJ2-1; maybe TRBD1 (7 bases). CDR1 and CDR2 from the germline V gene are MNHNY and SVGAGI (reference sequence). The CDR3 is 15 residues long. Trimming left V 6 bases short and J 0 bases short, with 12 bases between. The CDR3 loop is CASSTQGGSYNEQFF. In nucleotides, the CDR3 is TGTGCCAGCAGCACCCAGGGGGGCTCCTACAATGAGCAGTTCTTC.

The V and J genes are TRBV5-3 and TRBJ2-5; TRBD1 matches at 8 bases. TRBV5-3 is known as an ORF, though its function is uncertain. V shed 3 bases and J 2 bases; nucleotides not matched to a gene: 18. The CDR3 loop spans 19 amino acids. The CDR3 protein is CARSSGTGAPLRDQETQYF. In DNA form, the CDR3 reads TGTGCCAGAAGCTCGGGGACAGGCGCGCCTTTACGAGATCAAGAGACCCAGTACTTC.

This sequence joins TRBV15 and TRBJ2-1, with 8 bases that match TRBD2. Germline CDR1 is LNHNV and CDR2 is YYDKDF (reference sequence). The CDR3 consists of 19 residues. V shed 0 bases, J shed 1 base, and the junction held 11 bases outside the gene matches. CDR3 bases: TGTGCCACCAGCAGAGACTTGAGCGGGAGATGGGGTTCCTACAATGAGCAGTTCTTC. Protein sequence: CATSRDLSGRWGSYNEQFF.

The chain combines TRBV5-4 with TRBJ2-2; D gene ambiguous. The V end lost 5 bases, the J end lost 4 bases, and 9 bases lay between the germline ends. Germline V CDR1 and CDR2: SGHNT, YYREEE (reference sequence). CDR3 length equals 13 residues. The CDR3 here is CASRATATGELFF. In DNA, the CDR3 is TGTGCCAGCAGGGCTACAGCCACCGGGGAGCTGTTTTTT. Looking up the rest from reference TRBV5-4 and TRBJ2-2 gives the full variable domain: ETGVTQSPTHLIKTRGQQVTLRCSSQSGHNTVSWYQQALGQGPQFIFQYYREEENGRGNFPPRFSGLQFPNYSSELNVNALELDDSALYLCASRATATGELFFGEGSRLTVL.

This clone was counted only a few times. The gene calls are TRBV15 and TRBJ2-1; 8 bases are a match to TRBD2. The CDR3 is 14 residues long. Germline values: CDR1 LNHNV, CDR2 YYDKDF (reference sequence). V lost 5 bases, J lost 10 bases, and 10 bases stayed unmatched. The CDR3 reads CATSRRTGGKEQFF. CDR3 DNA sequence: TGTGCCACCAGCCGACGGACGGGGGGGAAGGAGCAGTTCTTC.

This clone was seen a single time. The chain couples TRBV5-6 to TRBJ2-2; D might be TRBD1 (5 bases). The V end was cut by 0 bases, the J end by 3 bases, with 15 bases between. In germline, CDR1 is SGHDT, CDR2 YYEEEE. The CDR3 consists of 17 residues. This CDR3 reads CASSLGPGHQYTGELFF. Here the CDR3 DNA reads TGTGCCAGCAGCTTGGGTCCAGGACACCAGTACACCGGGGAGCTGTTTTTT.

The CDR3, as DNA: TGTGCCAGCAGCGGCCGGGACAATTCCTACGAGCAGTACTTC. Translating it yields CASSGRDNSYEQYF. The chain links TRBV5-4 to TRBJ2-7; a weak D match, TRBD1 (6 bases). CDR3 size: 14 residues. Per the germline V gene, CDR1 is SGHNT and CDR2 is YYREEE (reference sequence). V was pared by 4 bases and J by 1 base, with 12 bases between.

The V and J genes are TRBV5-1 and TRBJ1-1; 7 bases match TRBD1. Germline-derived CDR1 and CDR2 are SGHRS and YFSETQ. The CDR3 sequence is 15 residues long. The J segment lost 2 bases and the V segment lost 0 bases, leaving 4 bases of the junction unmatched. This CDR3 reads CASSLGHRGNTEAFF. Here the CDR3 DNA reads TGCGCCAGCAGCTTGGGTCACAGGGGAAACACTGAAGCTTTCTTT.

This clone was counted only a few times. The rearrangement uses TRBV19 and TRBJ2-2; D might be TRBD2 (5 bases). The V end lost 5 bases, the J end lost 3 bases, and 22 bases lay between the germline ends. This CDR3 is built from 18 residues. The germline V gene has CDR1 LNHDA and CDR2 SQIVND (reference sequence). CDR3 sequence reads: CASSGFREGTIDTGELFF. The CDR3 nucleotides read TGTGCCAGTAGTGGGTTCCGGGAAGGAACTATAGACACCGGGGAGCTGTTTTTT.

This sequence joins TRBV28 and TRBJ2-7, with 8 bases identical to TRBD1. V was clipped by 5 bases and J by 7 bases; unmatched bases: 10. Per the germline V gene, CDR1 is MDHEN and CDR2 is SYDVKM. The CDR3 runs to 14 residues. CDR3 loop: CASSQGAGRTEQYF. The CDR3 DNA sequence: TGTGCCAGCAGTCAGGGGGCAGGGCGGACGGAGCAGTACTTC.

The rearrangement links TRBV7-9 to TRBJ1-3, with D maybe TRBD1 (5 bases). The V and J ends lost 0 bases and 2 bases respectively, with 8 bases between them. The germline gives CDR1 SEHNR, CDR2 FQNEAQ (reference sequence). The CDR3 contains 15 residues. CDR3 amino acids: CASSLAGGAGNTIYF. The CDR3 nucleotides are TGTGCCAGCAGCTTAGCTGGAGGGGCTGGAAACACCATATATTTT.